These 21 T cell receptor beta chains were all obtained from the same sample, sequenced in a study of blood T cell repertoires in COVID-19. Using immunoSEQ multiplex PCR, the repertoire was profiled, and TCRdb retains in-frame clones only, with some absent. The top ten clones hold approximately 2.5% of a sample with around 400,000 clones, around 87% of them seen once. Sequences were obtained from peripheral blood. The origin of the receptors is a woman between 55 and 75 years old with COVID-19, enrolled during active disease.

The chain carries TRBV9 and TRBJ2-6; unclear D gene. The length of the CDR3 is 16 residues. With 4 bases removed from V and 3 bases from J, the gap between germline ends came to 14 bases. CDR1 and CDR2 (germline): SGDLS, YYNGEE. The CDR3 nucleotides are TGTGCCAGCAGCTCCCTCCCCGGTGATGGGGCCAACGTCCTGACTTTC. This gives the protein CASSSLPGDGANVLTF.

The chain recombines TRBV3-1 (or the pseudogene TRBV3-2) with TRBJ2-5, with 11 bases fitting TRBD2. V shed 5 bases and J 7 bases; nucleotides not matched to a gene: 9. Per the germline V gene, CDR1 is LGHDT and CDR2 is YNNKEL (reference sequence). This CDR3 contains 15 residues. The CDR3 here is CASSTIAGGLGTQYF. The DNA of the CDR3 is TGTGCCAGCAGCACTATAGCGGGGGGGCTGGGGACCCAGTACTTC.

The chain couples TRBV5-5 to TRBJ2-5; TRBD2 agrees at 7 bases. Germline lookup yields CDR1 SGHKS and CDR2 YYEKEE (reference sequence). V lost 7 bases, J lost 3 bases, and 6 bases stayed unmatched. This CDR3 contains 13 residues. The DNA of the CDR3 is TGTGCCAGCGGGTGGCTAGCGGAAGAGACCCAGTACTTC. Its protein product is CASGWLAEETQYF. Full variable domain (rest looked up from reference TRBV5-5 and TRBJ2-5): DAGVTQSPTHLIKTRGQQVTLRCSPISGHKSVSWYQQVLGQGPQFIFQYYEKEERGRGNFPDRFSARQFPNYSSELNVNALLLGDSALYLCASGWLAEETQYFGPGTRLLVL.

V is TRBV6-5 and J is TRBJ1-1; D unclear. CDR3 size: 15 residues. V was shortened by 2 bases and J by 0 bases, with 10 bases between the two germline ends. CDR1 is MNHEY, CDR2 SVGAGI, per germline. The CDR3 sequence: CASSYGGSLNTEAFF. The CDR3 nucleotides read TGTGCCAGCAGTTACGGCGGCAGTTTGAACACTGAAGCTTTCTTT.

This sequence joins TRBV7-6 and TRBJ1-5; D not resolved. V was trimmed by 4 bases and J by 2 bases, leaving 21 bases between them. Germline-derived CDR1 and CDR2 are SGHVS and FNYEAQ. CDR3 size: 18 residues. The CDR3 is CASSSRFSIASRNQPQHF. In DNA form, the CDR3 reads TGTGCCAGCAGCTCGCGGTTTTCTATAGCCTCACGCAATCAGCCCCAGCATTTT.

The chain couples TRBV7-2 to TRBJ2-3, with D tentatively TRBD2 (6 bases). The CDR3 is 16 residues long. V lost 5 bases and J lost 1, with 16 bases in between. Germline V gene data show CDR1 as SGHTA and CDR2 as FQGNSA. The DNA for the CDR3 is TGTGCCAGCAGCGCGGGACTCCTCTTCGGCACAGATACGCAGTATTTT. This codes for CASSAGLLFGTDTQYF.

J is TRBJ2-5 and V is TRBV28, with 9 bases lining up with TRBD2. Germline CDR1 MDHEN, CDR2 SYDVKM. V was clipped by 4 bases and J by 5 bases; unmatched bases: 8. The CDR3 loop spans 15 amino acids. CDR3 sequence (DNA): TGTGCCAGCAGTTCCGCGGGGGGGCCACGGGAGACCCAGTACTTC. This encodes CASSSAGGPRETQYF. The full variable domain, in which reference TRBV28 and TRBJ2-5 provide the parts outside the CDR3, is DVKVTQSSRYLVKRTGEKVFLECVQDMDHENMFWYRQDPGLGLRLIYFSYDVKMKEKGDIPEGYSVSREKKERFSLILESASTNQTSMYLCASSSAGGPRETQYFGPGTRLLVL.

V is TRBV4-1 and J is TRBJ2-7, with 8 bases aligning to TRBD1. The J segment lost 3 bases and the V segment lost 6 bases, leaving 7 bases of the junction unmatched. The CDR3 runs 14 residues. Per germline, CDR1 MGHRA and CDR2 YSYEKL. CDR3 sequence (DNA): TGCGCCAGCAGTTTGAGAGACAGGGGCTACGAGCAGTACTTC. It codes for CASSLRDRGYEQYF.

The chain uses TRBV7-9 and TRBJ2-1; the D gene is possibly TRBD2 (5 bases). V gave up 11 bases and J gave up 7 bases, with 12 bases separating them. This CDR3 has 11 residues. Germline V gene data show CDR1 as SEHNR and CDR2 as FQNEAQ (reference sequence). The chain's CDR3 is CASFGVNEQFF. CDR3 DNA sequence: TGTGCCTCCTTCGGGGTGAATGAGCAGTTCTTC.

CDR3 DNA: TGTGCCAGCAGCTTCGTCACCGGGGAGCTGTTTTTT. It specifies CASSFVTGELFF. J is TRBJ2-2 and V is TRBV11-3; D call uncertain. Germline values: CDR1 SGHNT, CDR2 YENEEA. The CDR3 has 12 residues. V was shortened by 3 bases and J by 4 bases, with 3 bases between the two germline ends.

The chain links TRBV2 to TRBJ1-1; D is unclear. CDR1 and CDR2 from the germline V gene are SNHLY and FYNNEI. The CDR3 has 12 residues. Trimming stripped 4 bases from V and 1 base from J, with 4 bases between. The CDR3 DNA sequence: TGTGCCAGCAGTGCCTGGAACACTGAAGCTTTCTTT. It yields the protein CASSAWNTEAFF.

The chain couples TRBV24-1 to TRBJ2-5, with TRBD1 matching over 8 bases. The CDR3 covers 15 residues. V was pared by 4 bases and J by 4 bases, with 7 bases of the junction left unmatched. Germline V lookup: CDR1 KGHDR, CDR2 SFDVKD. CDR3: CATSDITGGAETQYF. The CDR3 bases are TGTGCCACCAGTGACATTACAGGGGGTGCAGAGACCCAGTACTTC.

This chain joins TRBV24-1 and TRBJ1-2; 9 bases match TRBD1. The CDR3 runs to 14 residues. After removal of 4 bases from V and 8 bases from J, the junction contained 7 bases not matched to a gene. The germline V gene has CDR1 KGHDR and CDR2 SFDVKD. CDR3 amino acids: CATSDPGQGSGYTF. Here the CDR3 DNA reads TGTGCCACCAGTGACCCCGGACAGGGGAGCGGCTACACCTTC.

V gene TRBV7-3 combines with J gene TRBJ2-3; D is possibly TRBD1 (6 bases). CDR3 size: 14 residues. V shed 7 bases and J shed 2 bases, with 13 bases lying between them. Germline CDR1 is SGHTA and CDR2 is FQGTGA. The CDR3 DNA follows: TGTGCCAGCACCTTGGGGGCGAACACAGATACGCAGTATTTT. The encoded protein is CASTLGANTDTQYF.

This chain joins TRBV10-3 and TRBJ2-7; 7 bases are a match to TRBD1. Germline V gene lookup returns CDR1 ENHRY and CDR2 SYGVKD. The CDR3 is made up of 12 amino acids. Trimming removed 5 bases from V and 7 bases from J; junction bases left unmatched: 5. The CDR3 is CAISLPGGEQYF. CDR3 DNA: TGTGCCATCAGTCTCCCAGGGGGAGAGCAGTACTTC.

Of note for this clone: A much larger clone differs by one base, so this may be a read error. This chain joins TRBV2 and TRBJ1-3; D is perhaps TRBD1 (6 bases). The V end lost 5 bases, the J end lost 2 bases, and 10 bases lay between the germline ends. CDR3 length: 14 amino acids. Per the germline V gene, CDR1 is SNHLY and CDR2 is FYNNEI. The CDR3 is CASSSQGAGNTIYF. The CDR3 nucleotides are TGTGCCAGCAGTTCACAGGGAGCTGGAAACACCATATATTTT.

This clone was counted only a few times. The chain uses TRBV6-5 and TRBJ2-1, with 9 nucleotides matching TRBD1. The germline CDR1 and CDR2 sequences are MNHEY and SVGAGI. V was pared by 6 bases and J by 9 bases, with 12 bases of the junction left unmatched. The CDR3 covers 15 residues. In nucleotides, the CDR3 is TGTGCCAGCAGGGAGCCGGGACAGGGTCTTCGTGAGCAGTTCTTC. Protein sequence: CASREPGQGLREQFF.

The genes are TRBV6-5 and TRBJ1-1, with D tentatively TRBD1 (6 bases). V was cut by 6 bases and J by 1 base, with 12 bases left in between. Germline-derived CDR1 and CDR2 are MNHEY and SVGAGI. This CDR3 is built from 14 residues. The CDR3 region is CASSRVGANTEAFF. In nucleotides, the CDR3 is TGTGCCAGCAGCCGCGTGGGGGCGAACACTGAAGCTTTCTTT.

In its sample, this clone was seen once. The chain recombines TRBV4-2 with TRBJ2-3; D is ambiguous. The CDR3 sequence is 17 residues long. V was shortened by 4 bases and J by 0 bases, with 17 bases between the two germline ends. CDR1 is LGHNA, CDR2 YNFKEQ, per germline. As DNA, the CDR3 is TGTGCCAGCAGCCTTCAAAATCGAGGCGCCAGCACAGATACGCAGTATTTT. Its protein is CASSLQNRGASTDTQYF.

The genes are TRBV5-1 and TRBJ1-2; 8 positions match TRBD1. This CDR3 has 15 amino acids. With V trimmed by 0 bases and J by 8 bases, 9 bases remained unmatched. Germline lookup yields CDR1 SGHRS and CDR2 YFSETQ. This CDR3 reads CASSLEGQGSYGYTF. Written as DNA, the CDR3 is TGCGCCAGCAGCTTGGAAGGACAGGGAAGTTACGGCTACACCTTC. The complete variable domain, with remaining parts taken from reference TRBV5-1 and TRBJ1-2, reads KAGVTQTPRYLIKTRGQQVTLSCSPISGHRSVSWYQQTPGQGLQFLFEYFSETQRNKGNFPGRFSGRQFSNSRSEMNVSTLELGDSALYLCASSLEGQGSYGYTFGSGTRLTVV.

This clone was counted once. The J gene is TRBJ1-5, the V gene TRBV19; no firm D call. The CDR3 is made up of 11 amino acids. The germline gives CDR1 LNHDA, CDR2 SQIVND (reference sequence). V was shortened by 7 bases and J by 10 bases, with 11 bases between the two germline ends. This CDR3 reads CASKDRGPQHF. The CDR3 DNA is TGTGCCAGTAAAGATCGGGGACCCCAGCATTTT.